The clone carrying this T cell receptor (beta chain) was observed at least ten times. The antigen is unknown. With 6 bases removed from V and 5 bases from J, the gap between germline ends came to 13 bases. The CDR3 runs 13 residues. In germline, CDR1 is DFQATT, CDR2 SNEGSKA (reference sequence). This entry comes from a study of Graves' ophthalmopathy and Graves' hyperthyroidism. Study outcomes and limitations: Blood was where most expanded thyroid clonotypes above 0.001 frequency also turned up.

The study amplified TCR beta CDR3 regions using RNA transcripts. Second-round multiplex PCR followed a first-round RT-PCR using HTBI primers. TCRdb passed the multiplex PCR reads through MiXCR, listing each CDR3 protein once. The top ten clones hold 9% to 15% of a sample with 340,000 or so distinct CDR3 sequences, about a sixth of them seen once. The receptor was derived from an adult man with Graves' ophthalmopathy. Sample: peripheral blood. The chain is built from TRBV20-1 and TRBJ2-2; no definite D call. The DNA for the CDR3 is TGCAGTGCACTTGGACGTTCAACCGGGGAGCTGTTTTTT. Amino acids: CSALGRSTGELFF.